This record covers a single T cell receptor (beta chain). The PCR made use of 60 Vbeta and 13 Jbeta primers. Repertoires were generated with immunoSEQ multiplex PCR, while TCRdb's copy carries only in-frame clones and drops some. Of approximately 140,000 clones in the sample, about 84% were seen once. From germline, CDR1 is SGHTS and CDR2 YDEGEE. V shed 3 bases, J shed 0 bases, and the junction held 7 bases outside the gene matches. The CDR3 consists of 18 residues. This sample was taken from a study of cytomegalovirus exposure and HLA in healthy donors. The chain joins TRBV5-8 to TRBJ2-2; TRBD2 aligns across 11 bases. The source is a boy aged 5-17 years in good health and CMV-seronegative. Sequenced material: PBMCs. CDR3 in amino acids: CASSSGWGLAANTGELFF. The CDR3 coding sequence is TGTGCCAGCAGCTCCGGTTGGGGACTAGCGGCGAACACCGGGGAGCTGTTTTTT.